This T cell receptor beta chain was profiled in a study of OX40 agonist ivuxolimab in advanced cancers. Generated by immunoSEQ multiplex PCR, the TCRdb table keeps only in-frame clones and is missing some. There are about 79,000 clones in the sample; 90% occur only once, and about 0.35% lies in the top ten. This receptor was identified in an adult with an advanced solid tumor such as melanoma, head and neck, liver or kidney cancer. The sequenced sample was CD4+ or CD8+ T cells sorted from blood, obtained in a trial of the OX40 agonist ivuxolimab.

The DNA of the CDR3 is TGTGCCAGCAGCCGACAGGGGGAAAAAGGCTACACCTTC. It specifies CASSRQGEKGYTF. The chain is built from TRBV7-9 and TRBJ1-2; 9 nucleotides agree with TRBD1. CDR3 size: 13 residues. V dropped 5 bases and J dropped 8; count of bases not matched to a gene: 6. CDR1 and CDR2 from the germline V gene are SEHNR and FQNEAQ (reference sequence).